A single sample is the source of the 26 T cell receptor beta chains below, sequenced in a study of T cells in Graves' hyperthyroidism and ophthalmopathy. Amplification of TCR beta CDR3 regions was performed using RNA transcripts as template. A first-round RT-PCR of the TCR CDR3 used the HTBI primer set. TCRdb fed the multiplex PCR reads into MiXCR, producing one record per CDR3 protein. Of a few hundred thousand distinct CDR3 sequences detected, more than 12% appear once; the ten largest clones hold about 33%. Sequencing was done on a sample of blood. The receptors stem from a woman under 40 with Graves' hyperthyroidism.

In its sample, this clonotype was seen many times. The genes are TRBV6-1 and TRBJ2-7, with 11 bases fitting TRBD2. Germline V gene sequence: CDR1 MNHNS, CDR2 SASEGT. With V trimmed by 6 bases and J by 3 bases, 7 bases remained unmatched. The CDR3 totals 15 residues. DNA of the CDR3: TGTGCCAGCAGGGACAGTGGACTAGCGGGCTACGAGCAGTACTTC. It specifies CASRDSGLAGYEQYF.

The V and J genes are TRBV4-1 and TRBJ2-1, with 11 positions matching TRBD2. Germline assignment: CDR1 MGHRA and CDR2 YSYEKL. Unmatched junction bases numbered 8, after V lost 3 bases and J lost 4 bases. This CDR3 has 17 residues. In DNA form, the CDR3 reads TGCGCCAGCAGCCACCGCTCACTAGCGGGAGCTTACAATGAGCAGTTCTTC. Translating it yields CASSHRSLAGAYNEQFF.

There are many counts of this clonotype. The chain couples TRBV7-9 to TRBJ1-2, with D unclear. Deletions cut 2 bases from V and 2 bases from J, with 18 bases between. The CDR3 loop spans 17 amino acids. Germline CDR1 SEHNR, CDR2 FQNEAQ (reference sequence). The CDR3 nucleotides are TGTGCCAGCAGCTTACAAGACTACTCCGAGAGAAACTATGGCTACACCTTC. It yields the protein CASSLQDYSERNYGYTF.

V gene TRBV4-2 combines with J gene TRBJ2-1, with D unresolved. The CDR3 contains 15 residues. Germline V gives CDR1 LGHNA, CDR2 YNFKEQ. V dropped 1 base and J dropped 9 bases, with 16 bases sitting between them. CDR3 protein: CASSQGGGSWGEQFF. The CDR3 nucleotides are TGTGCCAGCAGCCAAGGTGGTGGCTCCTGGGGTGAGCAGTTCTTC.

This clonotype was counted ten times or more. The chain couples TRBV3-1 to TRBJ1-2; D is perhaps TRBD1 (5 bases). The CDR3 is made up of 14 amino acids. From germline, CDR1 is LGHDT and CDR2 YNNKEL (reference sequence). Trimming left V 4 bases short and J 8 bases short, with 17 bases between. In DNA form, the CDR3 reads TGTGCCAGCAGCCTCCGGGAGGGGCCAGAGGGCTACACCTTC. Amino acid sequence: CASSLREGPEGYTF.

This clonotype was observed at least ten times. The chain couples TRBV2 to TRBJ1-2, with D unresolved. Germline loops: CDR1 SNHLY, CDR2 FYNNEI. This CDR3 has 14 amino acids. V gave up 6 bases and J gave up 8 bases, with 19 bases separating them. The CDR3 is CASRDRDTYGGYTF. In nucleotides, the CDR3 is TGTGCCAGCAGGGACCGAGACACTTACGGCGGCTACACCTTC.

Ten or more counts support this clonotype. V usage is TRBV27 and J usage is TRBJ2-3; D gene ambiguous. The CDR3 is made up of 16 amino acids. CDR1 and CDR2 (germline): MNHEY, SMNVEV (reference sequence). Trimming stripped 2 bases from V and 1 base from J, with 13 bases between. The CDR3 spells CASSLGSVSGTDTQYF. Written as DNA, the CDR3 is TGTGCCAGCAGTTTAGGGTCGGTATCCGGCACAGATACGCAGTATTTT.

The sample holds many counts of this clonotype. The V and J genes are TRBV5-1 and TRBJ1-1, with D unclear. V lost 4 bases and J 4 bases, leaving 20 bases between the germline ends. The CDR3 consists of 16 residues. The germline gives CDR1 SGHRS, CDR2 YFSETQ. CDR3 in amino acids: CASSVGPAGAGTEAFF. The CDR3 DNA follows: TGCGCCAGCAGCGTTGGTCCAGCAGGAGCGGGCACTGAAGCTTTCTTT.

This clonotype was observed at least ten times. The CDR3 bases are TGTGCCTGGAGTGTGGGGCAGGTGGGGCGGTTCTTC. This gives the protein CAWSVGQVGRFF. The V call is TRBV30, the J call TRBJ2-1; D may be TRBD1 (5 bases). CDR1 is GTSNPN and CDR2 is SVGIG in the germline V gene (reference sequence). V lost 0 bases and J 15 bases, leaving 15 bases between the germline ends. This CDR3 has 12 amino acids.

This clonotype was picked up a small number of times. The chain is built from TRBV7-9 and TRBJ1-4; D not resolved. Germline V gene lookup returns CDR1 SEHNR and CDR2 FQNEAQ (reference sequence). Between the trimmed V and J ends, which lost 2 bases and 4 bases, there was a span of 14 bases. The CDR3 spans 16 residues. DNA for the CDR3: TGTGCCAGCAGCTTAAGTTCGCGGACGGGTAATGAAAAACTGTTTTTT. Translated: CASSLSSRTGNEKLFF.

This clonotype was seen many times. The gene calls are TRBV11-2 and TRBJ2-2; D remains ambiguous. The CDR3 sequence is 13 residues long. The germline gives CDR1 SGHAT, CDR2 FQNNGV. Between the trimmed V and J ends, which lost 0 bases and 7 bases, there was a span of 6 bases. The chain's CDR3 is CASSLDRGGELFF. The CDR3 nucleotides are TGTGCCAGCAGCTTAGATAGAGGCGGGGAGCTGTTTTTT.

Ten or more counts support this clonotype. The V call is TRBV29-1, the J call TRBJ1-1, with D possibly matching TRBD1 (5 bases). CDR3 length: 14 residues. Trimming left V 0 bases short and J 0 bases short, with 8 bases between. The germline V gene encodes CDR1 SQVTM and CDR2 ANQGSEA. The DNA of the CDR3 is TGCAGCGTTGAAGATCCGGGGGTGAACACTGAAGCTTTCTTT. This encodes CSVEDPGVNTEAFF.

This chain joins TRBV20-1 and TRBJ2-4; 15 nucleotides agree with TRBD2. Germline V gene sequence: CDR1 DFQATT, CDR2 SNEGSKA (reference sequence). V lost 6 bases to trimming and J lost 12 bases; unmatched junction nucleotides: 15. The CDR3 totals 16 residues. CDR3 sequence: CSARNPASGLAGGQYF. The CDR3 DNA reads as TGCAGTGCCCGAAACCCGGCCTCGGGACTAGCGGGGGGTCAGTACTTC.

This clonotype was seen a few times. The chain carries TRBV13 and TRBJ2-7; D is unclear. The CDR3 runs to 12 residues. Germline V gives CDR1 PRHDT, CDR2 FYEKMQ (reference sequence). V was clipped by 2 bases and J by 5 bases, with 7 bases between them. The CDR3 DNA reads TGTGCCAGCAGCTTATCTCTCCACGAGCAGTACTTC. This sequence encodes CASSLSLHEQYF.

This clonotype occurred many times. This rearrangement joins TRBV7-2 to TRBJ2-7, with 9 bases identical to TRBD2. The CDR3 extends over 16 amino acids. V was clipped by 0 bases and J by 2 bases; unmatched bases: 5. CDR1 and CDR2 from the germline V gene are SGHTA and FQGNSA. CDR3 in amino acids: CASSLASAGGAYEQYF. CDR3 in DNA: TGTGCCAGCAGCTTAGCGTCGGCGGGAGGGGCCTACGAGCAGTACTTC.

V and J are TRBV3-1 and TRBJ2-3; a possible D gene is TRBD2 (6 bases). Looked up from germline, CDR1 is LGHDT and CDR2 is YNNKEL (reference sequence). The ends were cut back, 6 bases at V and 3 bases at J, with 16 bases in the middle. The CDR3 spans 15 residues. The CDR3 sequence is CASRNLASGTDTQYF. Here the CDR3 DNA reads TGTGCCAGCAGAAACCTAGCGAGTGGGACAGATACGCAGTATTTT.

The sample holds many counts of this clonotype. The chain combines TRBV7-9 with TRBJ1-6; D is unresolved. The V end lost 5 bases, the J end lost 10 bases, and 12 bases lay between the germline ends. Germline lookup yields CDR1 SEHNR and CDR2 FQNEAQ (reference sequence). This CDR3 is built from 13 residues. The CDR3 loop is CASSPMRESPLHF. Here the CDR3 DNA reads TGTGCCAGCAGCCCCATGCGGGAATCACCCCTCCACTTT.

This clonotype was seen ten or more times. This chain connects TRBV6-1 to TRBJ2-7; 7 bases align to TRBD2. With V trimmed by 5 bases and J by 1 base, 5 bases remained unmatched. The germline V gene encodes CDR1 MNHNS and CDR2 SASEGT. CDR3 length equals 14 residues. CDR3 in amino acids: CASSWGGSSYEQYF. The CDR3 DNA reads TGTGCCAGCAGTTGGGGAGGGAGTTCCTACGAGCAGTACTTC.

This clonotype has a handful of counts. The chain combines TRBV20-1 with TRBJ2-3; 8 bases map to TRBD1. The CDR3 loop spans 14 amino acids. Germline assignment: CDR1 DFQATT and CDR2 SNEGSKA (reference sequence). The V segment lost 4 bases and the J segment 3 bases; nucleotides outside the gene matches: 6. The CDR3 protein is CSATRGPGTDTQYF. CDR3 in DNA: TGCAGTGCTACCAGGGGGCCCGGGACAGATACGCAGTATTTT.

This clonotype was counted many times. J is TRBJ1-5 and V is TRBV12-3 or TRBV12-4; 9 positions match TRBD1. The CDR3 is 17 amino acids. Trimming cost V 11 bases and J 0 bases; bases outside gene matches: 14. Written as DNA, the CDR3 is TGTGCCTCCACTGGACAGGGGTCCCTTTATAGCAATCAGCCCCAGCATTTT. Its protein product is CASTGQGSLYSNQPQHF.

There are many counts of this clonotype. This chain links TRBV25-1 with TRBJ2-5; TRBD2 aligns across 8 bases. With V trimmed by 3 bases and J by 4 bases, 7 bases remained unmatched. Per the germline V gene, CDR1 is MGHDK and CDR2 is SYGVNS. The CDR3 is made up of 15 amino acids. The CDR3 sequence: CASSDPRGGLETQYF. The CDR3 nucleotides read TGTGCCAGCAGTGATCCCCGGGGGGGACTAGAGACCCAGTACTTC.

This clonotype was detected only a few times. For the CDR3, the DNA is TGTGCCAGCAGTGAAGGACTAGCGGACTACAATGAGCAGTTCTTC. This encodes CASSEGLADYNEQFF. This rearrangement joins TRBV6-1 to TRBJ2-1; 9 nucleotides line up with TRBD2. This CDR3 is built from 15 residues. Germline CDR1 is MNHNS and CDR2 is SASEGT. V was pared by 1 base and J by 3 bases, with 1 base of the junction left unmatched.

This clonotype showed up many times. The chain is built from TRBV12-3 or TRBV12-4 and TRBJ2-1; 14 bases are shared with TRBD2. The ends lost 4 bases at V and 6 bases at J; junction bases unmatched: 11. CDR3 length equals 18 residues. The CDR3 reads CASSSRGLAGATSNEQFF. In DNA form, the CDR3 reads TGTGCCAGCAGTTCCAGGGGACTAGCGGGAGCTACCTCCAATGAGCAGTTCTTC.

In its sample, this clonotype was seen a few times. Its ends do not fully match the called genes, so a read error is possible. J is TRBJ2-7 and V is TRBV18; D is possibly TRBD2 (6 bases). This CDR3 region has 14 residues. CDR1 and CDR2 from the germline V gene are KGHSH and LQKENI. CDR3 nucleotide sequence: TGTGCCAGCCCACCCCGGGACTTACGCGACGAGCAGTACTTC. This translates into CASPPRDLRDEQYF.

This chain connects TRBV11-2 to TRBJ2-2; TRBD2 aligns across 7 bases. The V gene end was trimmed by 7 bases and the J gene end by 8 bases; junction bases not matched to a gene: 10. The V gene's germline CDR1 is SGHAT and CDR2 FQNNGV. The CDR3 has 14 amino acids. The CDR3 DNA is TGTGCCAGCACCCCGGGGAGGGTGTTGGGGGAGCTGTTTTTT. This translates into CASTPGRVLGELFF.

Ten or more counts support this clonotype. This chain connects TRBV6-1 to TRBJ2-1, with D possibly being TRBD1 (6 bases). V lost 6 bases and J 5 bases, leaving 14 bases between the germline ends. CDR1 MNHNS and CDR2 SASEGT come from the germline V gene. The length of the CDR3 is 14 residues. The CDR3 protein is CASSRGRVNNEQFF. CDR3 sequence (DNA): TGTGCCAGCAGCAGGGGCAGGGTAAACAATGAGCAGTTCTTC.